What follows are 27 T cell receptor beta chains derived from one specimen sequenced in a study of cytomegalovirus exposure and HLA in healthy donors. PCR involved 60 Vbeta and 13 Jbeta primers. Sequenced by immunoSEQ multiplex PCR; TCRdb stores in-frame clones only, minus some. The data hold under 200,000 clones, with around 73% observed a single time. The source material was PBMCs. These receptors originate from a young woman in good health and CMV-seropositive.

The V call is TRBV7-8, the J call TRBJ1-1; TRBD1 is a possible D gene (6 bases). The CDR3 length is 14 residues. Germline V gene sequence: CDR1 SGHVS, CDR2 FQNEAQ. Trimming left V 6 bases short and J 3 bases short, with 14 bases between. DNA of the CDR3: TGTGCCAGCAGGAGGGGGTCCTTGGACACTGAAGCTTTCTTT. The encoded protein is CASRRGSLDTEAFF.

The V and J genes are TRBV10-3 and TRBJ1-1, with 7 bases lining up with TRBD1. The germline V gene has CDR1 ENHRY and CDR2 SYGVKD. The CDR3 runs to 13 residues. The V and J ends lost 6 bases and 3 bases, in that order; junction bases with no gene match: 4. The chain's CDR3 is CAIRGTADTEAFF. The CDR3 nucleotides read TGTGCCATCAGAGGGACAGCGGACACTGAAGCTTTCTTT.

This sequence joins TRBV27 and TRBJ2-1; D might be TRBD1 (7 bases). The V and J ends lost 2 bases and 7 bases respectively, with 12 bases between them. CDR3 size: 14 residues. Germline-derived CDR1 and CDR2 are MNHEY and SMNVEV (reference sequence). The CDR3 sequence is CASSLQGGWNEQFF. The CDR3 region has the DNA TGTGCCAGCAGTTTACAGGGGGGATGGAATGAGCAGTTCTTC.

This clone was found a few times. The CDR3 loop reads CASATTEAGRNQPQHF. For the CDR3, the DNA is TGTGCTAGTGCCACAACCGAAGCAGGAAGGAATCAGCCCCAGCATTTT. The chain joins TRBV12-5 to TRBJ1-5; D is uncertain. The CDR3 length is 16 residues. Deletions cut 7 bases from V and 4 bases from J, with 20 bases between. The V gene's germline CDR1 is LGHNT and CDR2 FRNRAP.

This chain connects TRBV29-1 to TRBJ2-5; 9 bases agree with TRBD2. V was clipped by 4 bases and J by 8 bases; unmatched bases: 11. The germline V gene has CDR1 SQVTM and CDR2 ANQGSEA. The CDR3 is 14 residues long. In DNA form, the CDR3 reads TGCAGCGTTGGTAGCGGGGGCCTCTCATTTACCCAGTACTTC. It translates to CSVGSGGLSFTQYF.

This clone was observed a single time. One end of the junction does not line up with germline, which may come from a read error. The gene calls are TRBV20-1 and TRBJ1-2; D is undetermined. CDR3 size: 8 residues. Germline CDR1 reads DFQATT; CDR2 reads SNEGSKA (reference sequence). CDR3 sequence: CSVLDDRF. The CDR3 bases are TGCAGTGTTCTAGATGACCGCTTC.

V usage is TRBV6-5 and J usage is TRBJ2-7; D is perhaps TRBD2 (7 bases). The CDR3 length is 16 residues. The germline CDR1 and CDR2 sequences are MNHEY and SVGAGI. Between the trimmed V and J ends, which lost 2 bases and 3 bases, there was a span of 17 bases. The CDR3 sequence: CASSYPRGGGSYEQYF. The CDR3 DNA reads as TGTGCCAGCAGTTACCCACGAGGGGGGGGGAGCTACGAGCAGTACTTC.

This chain uses TRBV28 with TRBJ2-2, with TRBD2 matching over 9 bases. Unmatched junction bases numbered 3, after V lost 6 bases and J lost 7 bases. The CDR3 runs to 13 residues. The germline CDR1 and CDR2 sequences are MDHEN and SYDVKM. CDR3 sequence (DNA): TGTGCCAGCAGACTAGCGGGTAACGGGGAGCTGTTTTTT. Encoded protein: CASRLAGNGELFF.

A few counts support this clone. The CDR3 is CASSLSFFKGQGAPGGGTGELFF. CDR3 bases: TGTGCCAGCAGTTTATCCTTCTTCAAGGGACAGGGGGCCCCGGGGGGCGGCACCGGGGAGCTGTTTTTT. The chain recombines TRBV28 with TRBJ2-2; TRBD1 aligns across 12 bases. The CDR3 loop spans 23 amino acids. Per the germline V gene, CDR1 is MDHEN and CDR2 is SYDVKM. Trimming took 1 base from V and 4 from J; bases not matched to a gene: 22.

The rearrangement uses TRBV9 and TRBJ2-3, with 8 bases identical to TRBD1. From germline, CDR1 is SGDLS and CDR2 YYNGEE. The CDR3 runs 15 residues. V shed 3 bases, J shed 3 bases, and the junction held 6 bases outside the gene matches. The DNA for the CDR3 is TGTGCCAGCAGCGCTGGGACAGGCAGTACAGATACGCAGTATTTT. Translation: CASSAGTGSTDTQYF.

The chain employs TRBV10-2 and TRBJ2-1; 11 nucleotides agree with TRBD2. CDR1 WSHSY and CDR2 SAAADI come from the germline V gene. V gave up 6 bases and J gave up 9 bases; unmatched junction bases: 25. The CDR3 sequence is 20 residues long. As DNA, the CDR3 is TGCGCCAGCAGCCTACCAGTTGGTAGCGGGGGGGCCTTATTCGTGACTGAGCAGTTCTTC. Translating gives CASSLPVGSGGALFVTEQFF.

This clone turned up a few times. The chain recombines TRBV5-4 with TRBJ2-5; TRBD1 matches 9 bases. This CDR3 is built from 15 residues. Looked up from germline, CDR1 is SGHNT and CDR2 is YYREEE (reference sequence). The J segment lost 2 bases and the V segment lost 4 bases, leaving 6 bases of the junction unmatched. In DNA form, the CDR3 reads TGTGCCAGCAGCCACGTGGGACAGGGACAAGAGACCCAGTACTTC. This codes for CASSHVGQGQETQYF.

The chain employs TRBV5-1 and TRBJ1-2; 7 bases fit TRBD1. The CDR3 length is 16 residues. The germline gives CDR1 SGHRS, CDR2 YFSETQ. Trimming took 2 bases from V and 10 from J; bases not matched to a gene: 17. The CDR3 DNA sequence: TGCGCCAGCAGCTTACCTTCGACAGGGTCTAATTTCATCTACACCTTC. Amino acids: CASSLPSTGSNFIYTF.

This chain joins TRBV10-1 and TRBJ1-2; D is possibly TRBD1 (6 bases). Trimming pared 9 bases from V and 5 bases from J, leaving 10 bases between. Germline assignment: CDR1 WNHNN and CDR2 SYGVQD (reference sequence). The CDR3 length is 11 residues. In DNA form, the CDR3 reads TGCGCCAGATTTAGGGGGTATGGCTACACCTTC. Protein product: CARFRGYGYTF.

This clone was detected a few times. J is TRBJ2-7 and V is TRBV18, with 9 bases that match TRBD1. CDR3 length: 18 residues. V lost 3 bases, J lost 1 base, and 13 bases stayed unmatched. From germline, CDR1 is KGHSH and CDR2 LQKENI. For the CDR3, the DNA is TGTGCCAGCTCACCCCAGGACAGGGGCCAGTCTTTGTCCTACGAGCAGTACTTC. Translating it yields CASSPQDRGQSLSYEQYF.

J is TRBJ2-7 and V is TRBV9; TRBD1 agrees at 7 bases. The V and J ends lost 4 bases and 3 bases, in that order; junction bases with no gene match: 16. The V gene's germline CDR1 is SGDLS and CDR2 YYNGEE. This CDR3 has 17 residues. CDR3 sequence reads: CASSPRGGDRLIYEQYF. The CDR3 DNA reads TGTGCCAGCAGCCCAAGAGGTGGGGACAGACTCATCTACGAGCAGTACTTC.

V and J are TRBV18 and TRBJ2-5; 8 nucleotides match TRBD2. After removal of 6 bases from V and 5 bases from J, the junction contained 2 bases not matched to a gene. The germline V gene has CDR1 KGHSH and CDR2 LQKENI. This CDR3 contains 12 residues. This chain's CDR3 is CASSGLEETQYF. In DNA, the CDR3 is TGTGCCAGCTCGGGACTAGAGGAGACCCAGTACTTC.

V is TRBV4-3 and J is TRBJ2-7; 10 nucleotides align to TRBD1. V lost 0 bases to trimming and J lost 7 bases; unmatched junction nucleotides: 9. The CDR3 consists of 16 residues. CDR1 is LGHNA and CDR2 is YSLEER in the germline V gene. The CDR3 loop reads CASSQERTGGSGEQYF. In DNA form, the CDR3 reads TGCGCCAGCAGCCAAGAACGGACAGGGGGTTCGGGAGAGCAGTACTTC.

V and J are TRBV18 and TRBJ1-5; weak D call: TRBD1 (6 bases). Germline CDR1 is KGHSH and CDR2 is LQKENI. Trimming cost V 6 bases and J 2 bases, with 20 bases left between them. The CDR3 is made up of 17 amino acids. This chain's CDR3 is CASSLLSRDTGNQPQHF. CDR3 nucleotide sequence: TGTGCCAGCTCTCTACTGAGCCGGGACACTGGCAATCAGCCCCAGCATTTT.

The genes are TRBV7-9 and TRBJ2-1; 8 nucleotides agree with TRBD1. Losses at the gene ends were 5 bases for V and 4 bases for J; bases not matched to a gene: 10. The CDR3 totals 16 residues. CDR1 SEHNR and CDR2 FQNEAQ come from the germline V gene (reference sequence). CDR3 DNA: TGTGCCAGCAGCGGAGGGACAGGCCTTAAGTACAATGAGCAGTTCTTC. It yields the protein CASSGGTGLKYNEQFF.

The chain couples TRBV6-4 to TRBJ2-3, with 9 bases that match TRBD2. CDR1 and CDR2 (germline): MRHNA, SNTAGT. CDR3 size: 16 residues. The junction had 2 bases not matched to a gene; V was cut back by 0 bases and J by 1 base. CDR3 amino acids: CASSDSASGGTDTQYF. The CDR3, as DNA: TGTGCCAGCAGTGACTCAGCTAGCGGGGGCACAGATACGCAGTATTTT.

The V and J genes are TRBV30 and TRBJ2-7, with D possibly TRBD1 on 6 matching bases. Looked up from germline, CDR1 is GTSNPN and CDR2 is SVGIG (reference sequence). The CDR3 totals 16 residues. V lost 1 base and J lost 0, with 16 bases in between. The CDR3, as DNA: TGTGCCTGGAGTGCCCTCAGGGGTACAACCTCCTACGAGCAGTACTTC. Translated, it gives CAWSALRGTTSYEQYF.

This sequence joins TRBV9 and TRBJ2-2; no reliable D call. Germline CDR1 is SGDLS and CDR2 is YYNGEE. The CDR3 is 16 residues long. Trimming cost V 0 bases and J 1 base, with 10 bases left between them. For the CDR3, the DNA is TGTGCCAGCAGCGTAGGCCCGCCAGGGAACACCGGGGAGCTGTTTTTT. Translation: CASSVGPPGNTGELFF.

This clone was observed a handful of times. The chain employs TRBV6-4 and TRBJ2-1; 12 bases align to TRBD2. CDR3 length: 15 amino acids. Trimming removed 3 bases from V and 9 bases from J; junction bases left unmatched: 6. The germline CDR1 and CDR2 sequences are MRHNA and SNTAGT. CDR3 region: CASSEETSGGIEQFF. The CDR3 DNA sequence: TGTGCCAGCAGTGAGGAGACTAGCGGGGGTATTGAGCAGTTCTTC.

The CDR3 loop reads CASSVVVGLGNEQFF. The DNA for the CDR3 is TGTGCCAGCAGCGTAGTAGTGGGGCTGGGAAATGAGCAGTTCTTC. V is TRBV9 and J is TRBJ2-1; D perhaps matches TRBD1 (5 bases). This CDR3 is built from 15 residues. Trimming took off 0 bases at V and 7 bases at J, with 14 bases between the two ends. Per germline, CDR1 SGDLS and CDR2 YYNGEE.

V gene TRBV30 combines with J gene TRBJ2-7; 10 nucleotides agree with TRBD2. V was clipped by 2 bases and J by 3 bases; unmatched bases: 10. This CDR3 contains 16 residues. Germline CDR1 and CDR2: GTSNPN and SVGIG (reference sequence). The CDR3 DNA sequence: TGTGCCTGGAGTCCCCCGGGACTAGCGACACTCTACGAGCAGTACTTC. It is translated as CAWSPPGLATLYEQYF.

The chain has TRBV11-2 and TRBJ2-2; 11 bases fit TRBD2. CDR3 length: 15 residues. V was pared by 5 bases and J by 7 bases, with 6 bases of the junction left unmatched. Germline lookup yields CDR1 SGHAT and CDR2 FQNNGV. This CDR3 reads CASSTGTSGIGELFF. CDR3 in DNA: TGTGCCAGCAGCACCGGGACTAGCGGCATCGGGGAGCTGTTTTTT. Variable domain in full (rest from reference TRBV11-2 and TRBJ2-2): EAGVAQSPRYKIIEKRQSVAFWCNPISGHATLYWYQQILGQGPKLLIQFQNNGVVDDSQLPKDRFSAERLKGVDSTLKIQPAKLEDSAVYLCASSTGTSGIGELFFGEGSRLTVL.